The 26 T cell receptor beta chains below all came from one sample that was sequenced in a study of PD-1 blockade in classical Hodgkin lymphoma. Clones were sequenced by immunoSEQ multiplex PCR, and TCRdb holds only the in-frame ones, with some missing. Of just under 40,000 clones listed, about three quarters were seen once; the top ten hold approximately 9.4%. As for time point: cycle 4 day 1 (C4D1), after less than 7 weeks of nivolumab. Each of the patients experienced relapse following autologous stem cell transplantation, and their brentuximab vedotin exposure differed. The sequenced sample was peripheral blood mononuclear cells (PBMCs), obtained before the fourth cycle of nivolumab. These receptors were obtained from a human donor with classical Hodgkin lymphoma.

The rearrangement links TRBV5-6 to TRBJ1-2; D unclear. This CDR3 spans 15 amino acids. Germline values: CDR1 SGHDT, CDR2 YYEEEE. Trimming pared 4 bases from V and 4 bases from J, leaving 17 bases between. The CDR3 loop reads CASSKTTRRIYGYTF. The DNA for the CDR3 is TGTGCCAGCAGCAAAACGACCCGCCGAATCTATGGCTACACCTTC.

The chain uses TRBV4-2 and TRBJ2-3, with 8 bases matching TRBD2. In germline, CDR1 is LGHNA, CDR2 YNFKEQ. The trim removed 1 base at V and 2 bases at J, leaving 5 bases unmatched. The CDR3 totals 16 residues. For the CDR3, the DNA is TGTGCCAGCAGCCAAGTCCTAGCGGGCAACACAGATACGCAGTATTTT. It encodes CASSQVLAGNTDTQYF.

This clone is classed as medium-sized (0.01 to 0.1%). The rearrangement links TRBV28 to TRBJ2-5, with 10 bases aligning to TRBD1. The junction had 6 bases not matched to a gene; V was cut back by 4 bases and J by 4 bases. Germline V lookup: CDR1 MDHEN, CDR2 SYDVKM. The CDR3 extends over 15 amino acids. The CDR3 DNA follows: TGTGCCAGCAGTTCCCTGACAGGGGGCGTAGAGACCCAGTACTTC. Protein: CASSSLTGGVETQYF.

The chain joins TRBV5-1 to TRBJ2-2; D ambiguous. CDR1 and CDR2 from the germline V gene are SGHRS and YFSETQ. This CDR3 region has 12 residues. Trimming took off 0 bases at V and 14 bases at J, with 11 bases between the two ends. CDR3 DNA: TGCGCCAGCAGCTTGGTTTCCAGCGAACTGTTTTTT. It specifies CASSLVSSELFF.

This clone was counted only a few times. The V and J genes are TRBV4-1 and TRBJ2-7, with 7 bases fitting TRBD1. The trim removed 2 bases at V and 3 bases at J, leaving 10 bases unmatched. Germline V CDR1 and CDR2: MGHRA, YSYEKL. This CDR3 has 16 residues. The CDR3 region has the DNA TGCGCCAGCAGCCAAACTGTGAGAGACAGGGTCTACGAGCAGTACTTC. Protein sequence: CASSQTVRDRVYEQYF.

The V and J genes are TRBV7-9 and TRBJ2-1; 8 nucleotides align to TRBD2. CDR3 length: 18 residues. The J segment lost 8 bases and the V segment lost 6 bases, leaving 21 bases of the junction unmatched. Per the germline V gene, CDR1 is SEHNR and CDR2 is FQNEAQ (reference sequence). CDR3 residues: CASRRLWASGGVDDEQFF. CDR3 DNA: TGTGCCAGCAGGAGACTTTGGGCTTCCGGGGGGGTAGACGATGAGCAGTTCTTC. Full variable domain (remainder filled in from reference TRBV7-9 and TRBJ2-1): DTGVSQNPRHKITKRGQNVTFRCDPISEHNRLYWYRQTLGQGPEFLTYFQNEAQLEKSRLLSDRFSAERPKGSFSTLEIQRTEQGDSAMYLCASRRLWASGGVDDEQFFGPGTRLTVL.

The chain has TRBV27 and TRBJ1-1; D may be TRBD1 (6 bases). This CDR3 is 14 amino acids long. V was clipped by 8 bases and J by 5 bases, with 18 bases between them. Germline V gene data show CDR1 as MNHEY and CDR2 as SMNVEV (reference sequence). The CDR3: CASYFTGSRTEAFF. DNA for the CDR3: TGTGCCAGCTATTTTACAGGGTCTCGGACTGAAGCTTTCTTT.

The J gene is TRBJ2-7, the V gene TRBV2; 9 bases are a match to TRBD2. The CDR3 sequence is 13 residues long. CDR1 SNHLY and CDR2 FYNNEI come from the germline V gene. Germline trimming cut 10 bases from V and 6 bases from J; bases unmatched to any gene: 10. CDR3 loop: CAIATSGLSEQYF. The CDR3 DNA reads TGTGCCATCGCGACTAGCGGATTATCCGAGCAGTACTTC.

The chain uses TRBV29-1 and TRBJ2-5; 8 nucleotides line up with TRBD1. The CDR3 is 14 amino acids. J was trimmed by 1 base and V by 3 bases; bases with no gene match: 4. In germline, CDR1 is SQVTM, CDR2 ANQGSEA. CDR3 nucleotides: TGCAGCGTTGATCGGACAGGGCTCCAAGAGACCCAGTACTTC. Protein product: CSVDRTGLQETQYF. The full variable domain, its missing parts supplied by reference TRBV29-1 and TRBJ2-5, is SAVISQKPSRDICQRGTSLTIQCQVDSQVTMMFWYRQQPGQSLTLIATANQGSEATYESGFVIDKFPISRPNLTFSTLTVSNMSPEDSSIYLCSVDRTGLQETQYFGPGTRLLVL.

This chain links TRBV6-9 with TRBJ2-7, with unresolved D. Per the germline V gene, CDR1 is MNHGY and CDR2 is SVAAGI. V lost 2 bases and J 2 bases, leaving 16 bases between the germline ends. This CDR3 has 16 amino acids. The CDR3, as DNA: TGTGCCAGCAGTTATCCACCCCGGTACTGGACCTACGAGCAGTACTTC. Encoded protein: CASSYPPRYWTYEQYF.

Only a few counts were recorded for this clone. The chain uses TRBV4-3 and TRBJ2-3, with a possible D match to TRBD1 (5 bases). From germline, CDR1 is LGHNA and CDR2 YSLEER. V was shortened by 4 bases and J by 0 bases, with 14 bases between the two germline ends. The CDR3 is 16 amino acids. The CDR3 sequence is CASSPDQGMSTDTQYF. CDR3 in DNA: TGCGCCAGCAGCCCCGACCAGGGTATGAGCACAGATACGCAGTATTTT.

This chain uses TRBV30 with TRBJ2-7, with D unclear. V gave up 4 bases and J gave up 3 bases, with 13 bases separating them. Germline assignment: CDR1 GTSNPN and CDR2 SVGIG (reference sequence). This CDR3 region has 13 residues. The CDR3 sequence: CAWTPGHNYEQYF. CDR3 nucleotides: TGTGCCTGGACCCCCGGCCACAACTACGAGCAGTACTTC.

This clone is labeled as medium-sized. The gene calls are TRBV27 and TRBJ1-2; 8 bases match TRBD1. The CDR3 consists of 13 residues. Per germline, CDR1 MNHEY and CDR2 SMNVEV (reference sequence). With V trimmed by 3 bases and J by 4 bases, 1 base remained unmatched. DNA for the CDR3: TGTGCCAGCAGTTTCGGGACAGGCTATGGCTACACCTTC. Its translation is CASSFGTGYGYTF.

The chain is built from TRBV14 and TRBJ2-1; 13 bases map to TRBD2. Trimming took 2 bases from V and 1 from J; bases not matched to a gene: 14. The V gene's germline CDR1 is SGHDN and CDR2 FVKESK. The CDR3 extends over 21 amino acids. The CDR3 nucleotides are TGTGCCAGCAGCCAAACCGAACTAGCGGGGGGGCTTAGTCCGTCCTACAATGAGCAGTTCTTC. Translated: CASSQTELAGGLSPSYNEQFF.

The V gene is TRBV6-6, the J gene TRBJ1-4; TRBD1 agrees at 8 bases. With V trimmed by 2 bases and J by 7 bases, 6 bases remained unmatched. The CDR3 consists of 15 residues. Germline V gene lookup returns CDR1 MNHNY and CDR2 SVGAGI (reference sequence). CDR3 region: CASSYGRGRGEKLFF. The CDR3 DNA is TGTGCCAGCAGTTACGGCAGGGGGCGCGGTGAAAAACTGTTTTTT.

The rearrangement links TRBV5-4 to TRBJ1-1, with unresolved D. The CDR3 spans 13 residues. Germline assignment: CDR1 SGHNT and CDR2 YYREEE (reference sequence). With 4 bases removed from V and 8 bases from J, the gap between germline ends came to 15 bases. CDR3 amino acids: CASSHPTAQEAFF. The CDR3 region has the DNA TGTGCCAGCAGCCACCCCACGGCCCAGGAAGCTTTCTTT.

This sequence joins TRBV2 and TRBJ1-4, with D perhaps TRBD1 (6 bases). Per germline, CDR1 SNHLY and CDR2 FYNNEI. V lost 4 bases, J lost 7 bases, and 13 bases lay in between. The CDR3 is 14 residues long. Here the CDR3 DNA reads TGTGCCAGCAGTGGGAACCTCAGGGGTGAAAAACTGTTTTTT. This gives the protein CASSGNLRGEKLFF.

This clone was found a few times. The chain's CDR3 is CASSLGGSSYEQYF. For the CDR3, the DNA is TGCGCCAGCAGCTTAGGGGGGAGCTCCTACGAGCAGTACTTC. This rearrangement joins TRBV5-1 to TRBJ2-7; D could derive from TRBD1 or TRBD2 (6 bases each). V was shortened by 2 bases and J by 0 bases, with 9 bases between the two germline ends. This CDR3 spans 14 amino acids. Germline V CDR1 and CDR2: SGHRS, YFSETQ.

Details on this clone: Relative to the germline gene, one junction end is altered; a read error may explain this. The rearrangement links TRBV7-7 to TRBJ1-3; the D gene is possibly TRBD1 (5 bases). Per the germline V gene, CDR1 is SSHAT and CDR2 is FNYEAQ (reference sequence). The CDR3 totals 14 residues. DNA for the CDR3: TGTGCTAGCAGCCCCGGGGGCTCTGGAAACACCATATATTTT. Its translation is CASSPGGSGNTIYF.

In its sample, this clone is medium-sized. Other DNA variants within this sample encode the same CDR3. This chain joins TRBV4-2 and TRBJ2-7, with 8 bases lining up with TRBD1. V lost 1 base and J lost 5; bases outside the gene matches: 4. CDR1 is LGHNA and CDR2 is YNFKEQ in the germline V gene. The CDR3 length is 14 residues. This CDR3 reads CASSQAGGRDEQYF. The CDR3 region has the DNA TGTGCCAGCAGCCAAGCAGGGGGCAGGGACGAGCAGTACTTC.

This chain links TRBV18 with TRBJ2-3; a weak D match, TRBD2 (7 bases). Trimming cost V 2 bases and J 5 bases, with 17 bases left between them. The length of the CDR3 is 16 residues. From germline, CDR1 is KGHSH and CDR2 LQKENI. CDR3 sequence (DNA): TGTGCCAGCTCACCAAGGCTCGGAGGGGGGGTAGATACGCAGTATTTT. Encoded protein: CASSPRLGGGVDTQYF.

The V call is TRBV5-8, the J call TRBJ2-2; a possible D gene is TRBD1 (5 bases). In germline, CDR1 is SGHTS, CDR2 YDEGEE. V dropped 10 bases and J dropped 0 bases, with 13 bases sitting between them. This CDR3 has 14 residues. CDR3 nucleotide sequence: TGTGCCTCCGGACACAGGACGAACACCGGGGAGCTGTTTTTT. This gives the protein CASGHRTNTGELFF.

This rearrangement joins TRBV7-9 to TRBJ1-1, with D possibly being TRBD1 (5 bases). Trimming cost V 2 bases and J 2 bases, with 12 bases left between them. The germline gives CDR1 SEHNR, CDR2 FQNEAQ (reference sequence). The CDR3 has 15 amino acids. The CDR3 is CASSLTGLGNTEAFF. For the CDR3, the DNA is TGTGCCAGCAGCTTAACGGGACTAGGAAACACTGAAGCTTTCTTT. Together with reference TRBV7-9 and TRBJ1-1, the CDR3 gives the full variable domain: DTGVSQNPRHKITKRGQNVTFRCDPISEHNRLYWYRQTLGQGPEFLTYFQNEAQLEKSRLLSDRFSAERPKGSFSTLEIQRTEQGDSAMYLCASSLTGLGNTEAFFGQGTRLTVV.

The DNA of the CDR3 is TGTGCCAGCAGTTACTCGAAGACAGCAACCACAGATACGCAGTATTTT. Amino acids: CASSYSKTATTDTQYF. The chain links TRBV6-5 to TRBJ2-3; possible D gene TRBD1, 5 bases. The germline gives CDR1 MNHEY, CDR2 SVGAGI. The CDR3 runs to 16 residues. V gave up 0 bases and J gave up 2 bases, with 12 bases separating them.

V is TRBV15 and J is TRBJ2-3, with TRBD1 identical over 8 bases. Germline loops: CDR1 LNHNV, CDR2 YYDKDF (reference sequence). With 0 bases clipped from V and 4 bases from J, the junction kept 6 bases outside the gene matches. CDR3 length: 16 amino acids. The CDR3 region has the DNA TGTGCCACCAGCAGAGAAACAGGGGGAGCCGCAGATACGCAGTATTTT. This translates into CATSRETGGAADTQYF.

The rearrangement uses TRBV7-8 and TRBJ1-5; maybe TRBD1 (6 bases). V was shortened by 6 bases and J by 1 base, with 16 bases between the two germline ends. Germline V CDR1 and CDR2: SGHVS, FQNEAQ. The CDR3 covers 16 residues. For the CDR3, the DNA is TGTGCCAGCAGTTCCAGGGGTGGTATGAGCAATCAGCCCCAGCATTTT. It codes for CASSSRGGMSNQPQHF. Together with reference TRBV7-8 and TRBJ1-5, the CDR3 gives the full variable domain: GAGVSQSPRYKVAKRGQDVALRCDPISGHVSLFWYQQALGQGPEFLTYFQNEAQLDKSGLPSDRFFAERPEGSVSTLKIQRTQQEDSAVYLCASSSRGGMSNQPQHFGDGTRLSIL.